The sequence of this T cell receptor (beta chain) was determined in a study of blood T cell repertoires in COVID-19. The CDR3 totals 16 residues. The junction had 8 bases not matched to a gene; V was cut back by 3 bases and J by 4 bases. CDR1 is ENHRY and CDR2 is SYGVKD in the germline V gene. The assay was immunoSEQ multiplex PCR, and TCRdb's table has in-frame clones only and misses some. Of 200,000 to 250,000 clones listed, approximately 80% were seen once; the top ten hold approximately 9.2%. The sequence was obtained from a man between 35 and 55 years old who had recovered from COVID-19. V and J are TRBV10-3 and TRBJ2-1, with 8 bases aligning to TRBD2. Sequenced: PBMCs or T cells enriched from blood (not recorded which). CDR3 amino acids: CAISDPRSGGYNEQFF. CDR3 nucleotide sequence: TGTGCCATCAGTGACCCTCGAAGCGGGGGATACAATGAGCAGTTCTTC.